One sample yielded the 27 T cell receptor beta chains listed below, sequenced in a study of cytomegalovirus exposure and HLA in healthy donors. Clones were read by immunoSEQ multiplex PCR, and TCRdb kept only the in-frame ones, dropping some. The repertoire has some 200,000 clones, about 90% of them found once; the top ten carry approximately 1%. Sequenced input: PBMCs. The receptors shown here come from a woman aged 18 to 35 in good health and CMV-seronegative.

V gene TRBV27 combines with J gene TRBJ1-1; D is unclear. V lost 0 bases to trimming and J lost 6 bases, with 8 bases between them. The CDR3 totals 13 residues. CDR1 is MNHEY, CDR2 SMNVEV, per germline (reference sequence). The CDR3 sequence is CASSLSPSSEAFF. CDR3 DNA: TGTGCCAGCAGTTTATCGCCAAGCTCTGAAGCTTTCTTT.

The chain has TRBV5-6 and TRBJ2-2, with D unclear. V was shortened by 4 bases and J by 0 bases, with 13 bases between the two germline ends. The germline gives CDR1 SGHDT, CDR2 YYEEEE. This CDR3 has 16 amino acids. The CDR3 coding sequence is TGTGCCAGCAGCGTAATCCGCACTACGAACACCGGGGAGCTGTTTTTT. Its protein product is CASSVIRTTNTGELFF. Supplemented by reference TRBV5-6 and TRBJ2-2, the full variable domain reads DAGVTQSPTHLIKTRGQQVTLRCSPKSGHDTVSWYQQALGQGPQFIFQYYEEEERQRGNFPDRFSGHQFPNYSSELNVNALLLGDSALYLCASSVIRTTNTGELFFGEGSRLTVL.

The rearrangement joins TRBV30 to TRBJ1-4; 8 bases agree with TRBD1. After removal of 2 bases from V and 7 bases from J, the junction contained 9 bases not matched to a gene. The CDR3 length is 15 residues. Germline V gene lookup returns CDR1 GTSNPN and CDR2 SVGIG (reference sequence). This CDR3 is CAWSPKQGVFEKLFF. CDR3 DNA: TGTGCCTGGAGTCCGAAACAGGGGGTATTTGAAAAACTGTTTTTT.

V is TRBV27 and J is TRBJ2-7; TRBD1 matches 9 bases. V shed 3 bases and J 3 bases; nucleotides not matched to a gene: 6. Germline V gene data show CDR1 as MNHEY and CDR2 as SMNVEV (reference sequence). The CDR3 spans 15 residues. As DNA, the CDR3 is TGTGCCAGCAGTTTGATGGGGACAGGGAACTACGAGCAGTACTTC. It codes for CASSLMGTGNYEQYF.

The rearrangement links TRBV19 to TRBJ1-3, with 7 bases fitting TRBD1. The germline V gene has CDR1 LNHDA and CDR2 SQIVND (reference sequence). This CDR3 spans 15 amino acids. V shed 7 bases, J shed 0 bases, and the junction held 6 bases outside the gene matches. In nucleotides, the CDR3 is TGTGCCAGTACCTTGGACAGGACCTCTGGAAACACCATATATTTT. It codes for CASTLDRTSGNTIYF.

The chain has TRBV10-1 and TRBJ1-4, with D possibly TRBD1 on 5 matching bases. Trimming took 5 bases from V and 5 from J, leaving 15 bases between them. Germline assignment: CDR1 WNHNN and CDR2 SYGVQD (reference sequence). This CDR3 region has 15 residues. The CDR3 loop is CASSRDGAYNEKLFF. The CDR3, as DNA: TGCGCCAGCAGTCGTGATGGGGCGTACAATGAAAAACTGTTTTTT.

The chain couples TRBV5-1 to TRBJ1-2; D is unclear. The V end was cut by 0 bases, the J end by 4 bases, with 10 bases between. Per germline, CDR1 SGHRS and CDR2 YFSETQ. This CDR3 has 14 residues. The CDR3 region has the DNA TGCGCCAGCAGCTTGGCCTTGGGAGCCTATGGCTACACCTTC. This codes for CASSLALGAYGYTF.

The CDR3: CASSLSLARADTQYF. The CDR3 nucleotides are TGTGCCAGCAGCTTAAGTCTAGCAAGGGCAGATACGCAGTATTTT. The gene calls are TRBV7-3 and TRBJ2-3; D perhaps matches TRBD2 (5 bases). CDR1 is SGHTA, CDR2 FQGTGA, per germline. The V end was cut by 1 base, the J end by 4 bases, with 12 bases between. CDR3 size: 15 residues.

V is TRBV6-6 and J is TRBJ2-1; D gene ambiguous. The V end lost 0 bases, the J end lost 6 bases, and 12 bases lay between the germline ends. The CDR3 contains 15 residues. Germline V gene sequence: CDR1 MNHNY, CDR2 SVGAGI (reference sequence). The CDR3 DNA reads TGTGCCAGCAGTTACTCGGCGGCTACCCTCAATGAGCAGTTCTTC. It is translated as CASSYSAATLNEQFF.

V gene TRBV27 combines with J gene TRBJ1-5; maybe TRBD1 (5 bases). Germline lookup yields CDR1 MNHEY and CDR2 SMNVEV (reference sequence). Trimming cost V 5 bases and J 6 bases, with 17 bases left between them. The CDR3 contains 15 residues. CDR3 loop: CASSPQVGGTQPQHF. The CDR3 nucleotides are TGTGCCAGCAGTCCCCAAGTCGGAGGGACTCAGCCCCAGCATTTT.

This clone has a single count. V is TRBV11-1 and J is TRBJ1-5; tentatively, D is TRBD1 (6 bases). The CDR3 has 17 residues. V lost 1 base and J 5 bases, leaving 18 bases between the germline ends. CDR1 and CDR2 (germline): SGHAT, FQDESV (reference sequence). This chain's CDR3 is CASSLGPDSIWDQPQHF. CDR3 nucleotide sequence: TGTGCCAGCAGCTTAGGGCCGGACAGTATATGGGATCAGCCCCAGCATTTT.

The chain carries TRBV28 and TRBJ1-3; D gene uncertain. The CDR3 length is 12 residues. Germline CDR1 is MDHEN and CDR2 is SYDVKM. V gave up 7 bases and J gave up 6 bases, with 10 bases separating them. The CDR3 DNA reads as TGTGCCAGCAAGGAGAAAATAAACACCATATATTTT. Translating it yields CASKEKINTIYF.

This clone has just a few counts. This chain connects TRBV5-1 to TRBJ2-7, with D perhaps matching TRBD2 (6 bases). Germline-derived CDR1 and CDR2 are SGHRS and YFSETQ. This CDR3 has 13 residues. The V gene lost 2 bases and the J gene lost 4 bases, with 10 bases spanning the gap. The CDR3 loop reads CASSFGTYYEQYF. The CDR3 DNA follows: TGCGCCAGCAGCTTCGGGACTTATTACGAGCAGTACTTC.

The J gene is TRBJ1-1, the V gene TRBV19; D unclear. This CDR3 is 13 amino acids long. V shed 3 bases and J shed 7 bases, with 12 bases lying between them. CDR1 LNHDA and CDR2 SQIVND come from the germline V gene (reference sequence). The CDR3 reads CASSITLPGEAFF. CDR3 DNA: TGTGCCAGTAGTATCACGCTCCCGGGTGAAGCTTTCTTT.

The chain uses TRBV10-2 and TRBJ2-1; 7 positions agree with TRBD2. The CDR3 runs 14 residues. CDR1 and CDR2 from the germline V gene are WSHSY and SAAADI. J was trimmed by 0 bases and V by 6 bases; bases with no gene match: 2. The CDR3 reads CASRSGTSYNEQFF. The CDR3 coding sequence is TGCGCCAGCAGAAGCGGGACCTCCTACAATGAGCAGTTCTTC.

This clone was seen just once. The rearrangement uses TRBV19 and TRBJ1-1; 7 bases line up with TRBD1. The CDR3 runs to 13 residues. Per the germline V gene, CDR1 is LNHDA and CDR2 is SQIVND (reference sequence). V gave up 7 bases and J gave up 6 bases; unmatched junction bases: 8. The CDR3 coding sequence is TGTGCCAGTACGAAGGGGGCTGCTTCTGAAGCTTTCTTT. It translates to CASTKGAASEAFF.

The chain uses TRBV9 and TRBJ1-5, with a weak D call TRBD1 (6 bases). The germline V gene encodes CDR1 SGDLS and CDR2 YYNGEE. The CDR3 has 14 residues. Trimming removed 3 bases at V and 2 bases at J, with 9 bases between. The CDR3 DNA reads as TGTGCCAGCAGCGCAGGGGTCGGCAATCAGCCCCAGCATTTT. It codes for CASSAGVGNQPQHF.

The rearrangement links TRBV2 to TRBJ2-2; 14 nucleotides agree with TRBD2. The length of the CDR3 is 18 residues. Per the germline V gene, CDR1 is SNHLY and CDR2 is FYNNEI. Trimming at V came to 6 bases and at J to 4 bases, leaving 10 bases not matched to a gene. Here the CDR3 DNA reads TGTGCCAGCAGCCCTCTGGGACTAGCGGGAGATTTCACCGGGGAGCTGTTTTTT. It codes for CASSPLGLAGDFTGELFF.

The chain recombines TRBV30 with TRBJ1-1, with a weak D call TRBD1 (6 bases). The CDR3 has 15 amino acids. Germline V lookup: CDR1 GTSNPN, CDR2 SVGIG (reference sequence). Deletions cut 5 bases from V and 0 bases from J, with 16 bases between. CDR3 nucleotides: TGTGCCTGGTCTCGCCAAACAGGGATGAACACTGAAGCTTTCTTT. Its protein is CAWSRQTGMNTEAFF.

The chain is built from TRBV6-5 and TRBJ2-7, with a weak D call TRBD2 (6 bases). The V end lost 5 bases, the J end lost 6 bases, and 17 bases lay between the germline ends. The germline gives CDR1 MNHEY, CDR2 SVGAGI. This CDR3 has 14 amino acids. CDR3 in amino acids: CASSPSMGRSEQYF. The CDR3 DNA reads TGTGCCAGCAGTCCTTCAATGGGGAGGAGCGAGCAGTACTTC.

V gene TRBV20-1 combines with J gene TRBJ2-1, with D possibly matching TRBD2 (6 bases). Deletions cut 6 bases from V and 7 bases from J, with 10 bases between. Germline V CDR1 and CDR2: DFQATT, SNEGSKA (reference sequence). The CDR3 length is 11 residues. Here the CDR3 reads CSAGTFNEQFF. In DNA form, the CDR3 reads TGCAGTGCCGGGACTTTTAATGAGCAGTTCTTC.

The DNA for the CDR3 is TGTGCCAGCAGCCCTATGAGGGGGCAAGGTACCACTGAAGCTTTCTTT. It translates to CASSPMRGQGTTEAFF. This chain links TRBV5-4 with TRBJ1-1; TRBD1 matches at 7 bases. The V and J ends lost 4 bases and 4 bases, in that order; junction bases with no gene match: 13. Germline V gene lookup returns CDR1 SGHNT and CDR2 YYREEE (reference sequence). The CDR3 is 16 amino acids.

The rearrangement links TRBV30 to TRBJ1-6; D ambiguous. Germline lookup yields CDR1 GTSNPN and CDR2 SVGIG (reference sequence). The CDR3 loop spans 15 amino acids. Trimming removed 2 bases at V and 4 bases at J, with 12 bases between. The CDR3 reads CAWSKAQPYNSPLHF. The CDR3 DNA reads TGTGCCTGGAGTAAAGCGCAGCCGTATAATTCACCCCTCCACTTT.

Remarks on this clone: Compared with germline, one end of the junction differs, possibly owing to a read error. The chain has TRBV7-7 and TRBJ2-7; the match to TRBD2 covers 8 bases. CDR3 length equals 17 residues. CDR1 and CDR2 from the germline V gene are SSHAT and FNYEAQ (reference sequence). Here the CDR3 reads CASSLGPASGGTYEQYF. The DNA of the CDR3 is TGTGCTAGCAGCTTGGGGCCCGCGAGCGGGGGTACCTACGAGCAGTACTTC.

This chain links TRBV2 with TRBJ2-7; 11 bases agree with TRBD2. J lost 3 bases, V lost 4 bases, and 2 bases had no gene match. The CDR3 is 14 residues long. CDR1 and CDR2 from the germline V gene are SNHLY and FYNNEI. CDR3 region: CASSGTSGYYEQYF. The CDR3 DNA is TGTGCCAGCAGTGGGACTAGCGGGTACTACGAGCAGTACTTC.

V gene TRBV5-1 combines with J gene TRBJ2-5; 9 nucleotides line up with TRBD1. CDR3 length equals 18 residues. Germline V CDR1 and CDR2: SGHRS, YFSETQ. The junction had 18 bases not matched to a gene; V was cut back by 4 bases and J by 5 bases. The CDR3 DNA follows: TGCGCCAGCAGCCCCCTAGGGGACTACAGGGGGCTGGGTGAGACCCAGTACTTC. Translated: CASSPLGDYRGLGETQYF.

The chain joins TRBV4-1 to TRBJ1-1, with a possible D match to TRBD1 (5 bases). The germline CDR1 and CDR2 sequences are MGHRA and YSYEKL. CDR3 size: 13 residues. V gave up 1 base and J gave up 7 bases, with 10 bases separating them. CDR3 bases: TGCGCCAGCAGCCAAGTTCGGGGGGGTGAAGCTTTCTTT. It translates to CASSQVRGGEAFF.